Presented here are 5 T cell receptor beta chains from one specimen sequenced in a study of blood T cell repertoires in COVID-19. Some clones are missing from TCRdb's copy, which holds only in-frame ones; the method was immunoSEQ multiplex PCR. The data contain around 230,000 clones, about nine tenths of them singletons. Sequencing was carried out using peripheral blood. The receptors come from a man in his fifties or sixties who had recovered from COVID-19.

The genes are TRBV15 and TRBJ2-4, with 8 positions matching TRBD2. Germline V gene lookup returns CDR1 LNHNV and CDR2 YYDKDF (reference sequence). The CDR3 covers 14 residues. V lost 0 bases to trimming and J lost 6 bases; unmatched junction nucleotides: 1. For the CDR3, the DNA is TGTGCCACCAGCAGAGATCGGGGGGGAAACATTCAGTACTTC. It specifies CATSRDRGGNIQYF.

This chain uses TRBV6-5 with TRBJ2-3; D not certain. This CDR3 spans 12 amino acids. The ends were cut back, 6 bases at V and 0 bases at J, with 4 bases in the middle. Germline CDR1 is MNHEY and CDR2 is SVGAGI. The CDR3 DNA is TGTGCCAGCAGCGGTAGCACAGATACGCAGTATTTT. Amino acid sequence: CASSGSTDTQYF.

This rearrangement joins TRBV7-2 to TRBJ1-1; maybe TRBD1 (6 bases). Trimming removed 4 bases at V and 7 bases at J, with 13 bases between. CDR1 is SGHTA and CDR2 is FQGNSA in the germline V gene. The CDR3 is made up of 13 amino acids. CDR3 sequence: CASSSQGHLEAFF. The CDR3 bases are TGTGCCAGCAGCTCACAGGGTCATCTTGAAGCTTTCTTT. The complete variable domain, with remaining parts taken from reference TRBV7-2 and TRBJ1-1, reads GAGVSQSPSNKVTEKGKDVELRCDPISGHTALYWYRQSLGQGLEFLIYFQGNSAPDKSGLPSDRFSAERTGGSVSTLTIQRTQQEDSAVYLCASSSQGHLEAFFGQGTRLTVV.

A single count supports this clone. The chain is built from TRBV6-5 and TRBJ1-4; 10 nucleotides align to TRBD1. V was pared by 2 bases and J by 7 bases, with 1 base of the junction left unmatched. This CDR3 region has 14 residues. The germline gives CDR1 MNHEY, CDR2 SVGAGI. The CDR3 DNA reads TGTGCCAGCAGTTACGGGACAGGGGTTGAAAAACTGTTTTTT. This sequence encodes CASSYGTGVEKLFF.

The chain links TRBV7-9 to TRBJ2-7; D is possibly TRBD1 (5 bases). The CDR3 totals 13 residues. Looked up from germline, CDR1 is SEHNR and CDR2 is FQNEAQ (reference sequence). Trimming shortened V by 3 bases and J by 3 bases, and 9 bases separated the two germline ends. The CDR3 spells CASSLQGYYEQYV. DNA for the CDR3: TGTGCCAGCAGCTTGCAGGGTTACTACGAGCAGTACGTC.